The 21 T cell receptor beta chains in this list originate from one sample, sequenced in a study of blood T cell repertoires in COVID-19. Assay used: immunoSEQ multiplex PCR; TCRdb lists only in-frame clones, some missing. This sample carries about 28,000 clones, 85% to 95% of them seen once, and the ten largest clones take 0.83%. Sequencing was done on a sample of peripheral blood. The receptors originated from a woman in her 70s with COVID-19, enrolled during active disease.

The V call is TRBV24-1, the J call TRBJ2-5; 7 nucleotides match TRBD2. The V gene end was trimmed by 1 base and the J gene end by 2 bases; junction bases not matched to a gene: 6. CDR1 and CDR2 (germline): KGHDR, SFDVKD. This CDR3 spans 16 amino acids. Written as DNA, the CDR3 is TGTGCCACCAGTGATTTTTCTAGCGGATTTCAAGAGACCCAGTACTTC. This translates into CATSDFSSGFQETQYF.

This clone has just one count. This chain joins TRBV19 and TRBJ1-4, with 8 bases matching TRBD1. Germline trimming cut 9 bases from V and 8 bases from J; bases unmatched to any gene: 8. Germline CDR1 LNHDA, CDR2 SQIVND (reference sequence). The CDR3 sequence is 13 residues long. The CDR3 protein is CASEGQGREKLFF. The CDR3 nucleotides read TGTGCCAGCGAAGGACAGGGTCGGGAAAAACTGTTTTTT.

The rearrangement links TRBV7-9 to TRBJ1-2; 8 nucleotides agree with TRBD1. Germline CDR1 and CDR2: SEHNR and FQNEAQ (reference sequence). This CDR3 has 16 amino acids. V lost 1 base and J lost 8; bases outside the gene matches: 12. The CDR3 sequence is CASSLGQGADPGGYTF. The CDR3 DNA sequence: TGTGCCAGCAGCTTAGGGCAGGGGGCAGATCCCGGCGGCTACACCTTC.

This rearrangement joins TRBV28 to TRBJ2-7, with D tentatively TRBD1 (5 bases). The CDR3 sequence is 14 residues long. The V gene's germline CDR1 is MDHEN and CDR2 SYDVKM. Trimming shortened V by 3 bases and J by 4 bases, and 13 bases separated the two germline ends. The CDR3 protein is CASSFPGAGYEQYF. The CDR3 coding sequence is TGTGCCAGCAGTTTCCCTGGGGCCGGGTACGAGCAGTACTTC. The whole variable domain, remainder taken from reference TRBV28 and TRBJ2-7, is DVKVTQSSRYLVKRTGEKVFLECVQDMDHENMFWYRQDPGLGLRLIYFSYDVKMKEKGDIPEGYSVSREKKERFSLILESASTNQTSMYLCASSFPGAGYEQYFGPGTRLTVT.

The rearrangement joins TRBV6-5 to TRBJ1-5; 7 nucleotides align to TRBD1. J gave up 6 bases and V 6 bases, and 11 bases lay outside the gene matches. From germline, CDR1 is MNHEY and CDR2 SVGAGI. The CDR3 is 15 amino acids. CDR3 residues: CASRPHPGQIQPQHF. The CDR3 DNA reads TGTGCCAGCAGACCACACCCGGGACAGATTCAGCCCCAGCATTTT.

V and J are TRBV7-8 and TRBJ2-5; no clear D. The germline V and J ends were trimmed by 6 bases and 1 base, with 12 bases remaining between them. The CDR3 length is 14 residues. The germline gives CDR1 SGHVS, CDR2 FQNEAQ. CDR3 coding DNA: TGTGCCAGCAGACTAAGGCTCACCCAAGAGACCCAGTACTTC. Translation: CASRLRLTQETQYF.

The chain has TRBV12-2 and TRBJ2-3; TRBD2 was called by the table and not checked on the DNA. TRBV12-2 is a pseudogene segment. This CDR3 is built from 17 residues. The CDR3: CASRLVEGLADTDTQYF. CDR3 nucleotides: TGTGCAAGTCGCTTAGTAGAAGGACTAGCGGACACAGATACGCAGTATTTT.

The genes are TRBV6-5 and TRBJ1-4; 10 bases agree with TRBD1. This CDR3 region has 14 residues. Losses at the gene ends were 5 bases for V and 5 bases for J; bases not matched to a gene: 2. From germline, CDR1 is MNHEY and CDR2 SVGAGI. CDR3 coding DNA: TGTGCCAGCAGTAAGGGACAGGGGAATGAAAAACTGTTTTTT. Amino acids: CASSKGQGNEKLFF.

The chain uses TRBV19 and TRBJ1-6, with 8 positions matching TRBD1. Germline CDR1 LNHDA, CDR2 SQIVND (reference sequence). V was clipped by 4 bases and J by 10 bases; unmatched bases: 15. The CDR3 extends over 17 amino acids. CDR3 coding DNA: TGTGCCAGTAGTACCTCCTCACGGACAGGGTTGCGCTCACCCCTCCACTTT. Its protein product is CASSTSSRTGLRSPLHF.

This chain links TRBV5-4 with TRBJ2-5; 12 nucleotides match TRBD2. Germline V gene sequence: CDR1 SGHNT, CDR2 YYREEE (reference sequence). J was trimmed by 5 bases and V by 2 bases; bases with no gene match: 4. The CDR3 is 15 residues long. This CDR3 reads CASSFQLAGGETQYF. The CDR3 region has the DNA TGTGCCAGCAGCTTTCAGCTAGCGGGAGGGGAGACCCAGTACTTC.

The chain joins TRBV7-9 to TRBJ2-7; 10 bases match TRBD1. The CDR3 has 15 residues. V lost 0 bases to trimming and J lost 5 bases; unmatched junction nucleotides: 4. CDR1 is SEHNR, CDR2 FQNEAQ, per germline (reference sequence). In nucleotides, the CDR3 is TGTGCCAGCAGCTTAGCAGGGACAGGGGAGCACGAGCAGTACTTC. It specifies CASSLAGTGEHEQYF.

This clone was recorded only once. This rearrangement joins TRBV11-2 to TRBJ1-6, with 7 bases matching TRBD1. Trimming took 8 bases from V and 3 from J; bases not matched to a gene: 4. The CDR3 runs to 14 residues. In germline, CDR1 is SGHAT, CDR2 FQNNGV. For the CDR3, the DNA is TGTGCCAGCGGGACAGCTAACTATAATTCACCCCTCCACTTT. This sequence encodes CASGTANYNSPLHF.

This rearrangement joins TRBV4-2 to TRBJ2-1, with 12 bases aligning to TRBD2. The J segment lost 7 bases and the V segment lost 4 bases, leaving 11 bases of the junction unmatched. The CDR3 sequence is 17 residues long. CDR1 and CDR2 (germline): LGHNA, YNFKEQ. CDR3 nucleotides: TGTGCCAGCAGCCTGTGGCTACTAGCGGGAGGCGAAAATGAGCAGTTCTTC. As protein: CASSLWLLAGGENEQFF.

Only one count was recorded for this clone. The rearrangement joins TRBV6-5 to TRBJ1-5, with a weak D call TRBD1 (6 bases). V was clipped by 4 bases and J by 3 bases, with 13 bases between them. This CDR3 has 15 residues. Per the germline V gene, CDR1 is MNHEY and CDR2 is SVGAGI. Here the CDR3 reads CASSSGNRDNQPQHF. The CDR3 DNA is TGTGCCAGCAGTTCGGGAAACAGGGACAATCAGCCCCAGCATTTT.

This clone was seen once. The chain couples TRBV28 to TRBJ1-5, with 9 nucleotides matching TRBD1. Unmatched junction bases numbered 7, after V lost 0 bases and J lost 4 bases. Germline V gene data show CDR1 as MDHEN and CDR2 as SYDVKM. The CDR3 is made up of 17 amino acids. CDR3 sequence reads: CASSLWGQGIRNQPQHF. The CDR3 nucleotides read TGTGCCAGCAGTTTATGGGGACAGGGAATAAGGAATCAGCCCCAGCATTTT.

V and J are TRBV25-1 and TRBJ1-5, with 7 positions matching TRBD1. The germline V gene encodes CDR1 MGHDK and CDR2 SYGVNS. V shed 2 bases and J 5 bases; nucleotides not matched to a gene: 0. The CDR3 contains 13 residues. CDR3 sequence: CASSETGDQPQHF. The CDR3 DNA is TGTGCCAGCAGTGAAACAGGGGATCAGCCCCAGCATTTT.

V is TRBV19 and J is TRBJ2-7, with 7 bases matching TRBD1. V shed 6 bases and J 3 bases; nucleotides not matched to a gene: 11. This CDR3 is 15 amino acids long. CDR1 and CDR2 (germline): LNHDA, SQIVND (reference sequence). The CDR3 region has the DNA TGTGCCAGTAGACGTACAGGGGATTTAGGCTACGAGCAGTACTTC. Its translation: CASRRTGDLGYEQYF.

The CDR3 region has the DNA TGTGCCAGCAGCTTACAACAGGGGTTTACAGATACGCAGTATTTT. It yields the protein CASSLQQGFTDTQYF. The V and J genes are TRBV7-2 and TRBJ2-3, with 7 bases identical to TRBD1. Germline loops: CDR1 SGHTA, CDR2 FQGNSA. Trimming cost V 2 bases and J 3 bases; bases outside gene matches: 5. This CDR3 has 15 residues.

This chain joins TRBV6-5 and TRBJ2-1, with a possible D match to TRBD2 (6 bases). From germline, CDR1 is MNHEY and CDR2 SVGAGI. The CDR3 runs 15 residues. V was cut by 6 bases and J by 5 bases, with 17 bases left in between. CDR3 bases: TGTGCCAGCAGCCCATCCGGGACTTTCAACAATGAGCAGTTCTTC. Amino acid sequence: CASSPSGTFNNEQFF.

The rearrangement links TRBV7-9 to TRBJ1-1, with unresolved D. This CDR3 has 16 amino acids. V lost 5 bases and J 0 bases, leaving 16 bases between the germline ends. Germline-derived CDR1 and CDR2 are SEHNR and FQNEAQ (reference sequence). The CDR3: CASSLYNRRVNTEAFF. The CDR3 DNA reads as TGTGCCAGCAGCCTTTATAACCGGCGGGTGAACACTGAAGCTTTCTTT.

The chain employs TRBV4-1 and TRBJ1-2; no clear D gene. V shed 1 base and J shed 2 bases, with 14 bases lying between them. In germline, CDR1 is MGHRA, CDR2 YSYEKL. The CDR3 is made up of 16 amino acids. The DNA for the CDR3 is TGCGCCAGCAGCCAAGTCCACGGCGGATTCAACTATGGCTACACCTTC. This translates into CASSQVHGGFNYGYTF.